Listed here are 11 T cell receptor beta chains from one sample, sequenced in a study of metastatic and nonmetastatic thyroid tumors. Every patient underwent thyroid surgery untreated. With MiXCR, TCRdb called clones anew from the PCR reads. The sample consists of approximately 60,000 clones, under 30% of them appearing once. The sample was blood. The receptors were sampled from a female donor with papillary thyroid cancer or a benign thyroid nodule (not recorded which). Some clones in this sample may be carry-over from other donors' samples.

This clone was observed a handful of times. This chain uses TRBV12-3 or TRBV12-4 with TRBJ2-1, with a weak D call TRBD2 (6 bases). The ends were cut back, 6 bases at V and 6 bases at J, with 15 bases in the middle. This CDR3 spans 14 amino acids. DNA of the CDR3: TGTGCCAGCAGGGCCTCTAGCGCCGTCAATGAGCAGTTCTTC. Protein: CASRASSAVNEQFF.

This clone showed up just a few times. J is TRBJ1-5 and V is TRBV6-5; maybe TRBD1 (6 bases). Germline CDR1 is MNHEY and CDR2 is SVGAGI. The V and J ends lost 4 bases and 3 bases respectively, with 7 bases between them. The CDR3 extends over 13 amino acids. Here the CDR3 DNA reads TGTGCCAGCAGTTTGGGGGCCAATCAGCCCCAGCATTTT. Translated, it gives CASSLGANQPQHF.

Judged by abundance, this clone is medium-sized. The chain combines TRBV24-1 with TRBJ2-1; D might be TRBD1 (5 bases). Germline V CDR1 and CDR2: KGHDR, SFDVKD. This CDR3 is 16 amino acids long. Trimming stripped 4 bases from V and 0 bases from J, with 12 bases between. Here the CDR3 reads CATSDSLGVSYNEQFF. CDR3 in DNA: TGTGCCACCAGTGACTCCCTAGGGGTCTCCTACAATGAGCAGTTCTTC.

The rearrangement links TRBV5-8 to TRBJ2-1; 7 bases are a match to TRBD2. CDR1 is SGHTS and CDR2 is YDEGEE in the germline V gene. The CDR3 loop spans 16 amino acids. V was clipped by 1 base and J by 6 bases; unmatched bases: 10. CDR3 nucleotide sequence: TGTGCCAGCAGCTTGTTCGTGGGAGGGCCTTTCAATGAGCAGTTCTTC. It yields the protein CASSLFVGGPFNEQFF.

This clone was observed a single time. The chain combines TRBV7-3 with TRBJ1-1, with D perhaps matching TRBD1 (5 bases). The CDR3 spans 15 residues. The V end was cut by 5 bases, the J end by 3 bases, with 16 bases between. From germline, CDR1 is SGHTA and CDR2 FQGTGA. In DNA form, the CDR3 reads TGTGCCAGCAGCCCTACAGGCCCGCACGACACTGAAGCTTTCTTT. Its protein product is CASSPTGPHDTEAFF.

This clone has only a few counts. The V and J genes are TRBV6-1 and TRBJ1-6, with D tentatively TRBD1 (5 bases). This CDR3 spans 15 amino acids. Trimming left V 9 bases short and J 9 bases short, with 21 bases between. Germline CDR1 and CDR2: MNHNS and SASEGT. The CDR3: CASTWEGDKSSPLHF. The DNA of the CDR3 is TGTGCCAGTACCTGGGAAGGGGATAAGAGTTCACCCCTCCACTTT.

By share, this clone counts as medium-sized. The DNA of the CDR3 is TGTGCCAGCAGCCTACTACCTGAAGCTTTCTTT. Translated: CASSLLPEAFF. The genes are TRBV6-1 and TRBJ1-1; no reliable D call. The germline V and J ends were trimmed by 6 bases and 6 bases, with 8 bases remaining between them. The CDR3 spans 11 residues. Germline V gene lookup returns CDR1 MNHNS and CDR2 SASEGT.

V usage is TRBV13 and J usage is TRBJ2-7; D is tentatively TRBD1 or TRBD2 (5 bases each). Germline-derived CDR1 and CDR2 are PRHDT and FYEKMQ (reference sequence). The CDR3 consists of 15 residues. V lost 3 bases and J lost 2, with 14 bases in between. The CDR3 reads CASSFGRGATYEQYF. The CDR3 nucleotides read TGTGCCAGCAGCTTCGGGCGAGGGGCCACCTACGAGCAGTACTTC. Full variable domain (remainder filled in from reference TRBV13 and TRBJ2-7): AAGVIQSPRHLIKEKRETATLKCYPIPRHDTVYWYQQGPGQDPQFLISFYEKMQSDKGSIPDRFSAQQFSDYHSELNMSSLELGDSALYFCASSFGRGATYEQYFGPGTRLTVT.

At least ten counts were recorded for this clone. The rearrangement joins TRBV6-5 to TRBJ1-5; no clear D gene. The CDR3 runs to 14 residues. Germline values: CDR1 MNHEY, CDR2 SVGAGI. Deletions cut 0 bases from V and 5 bases from J, with 8 bases between. The CDR3 DNA is TGTGCCAGCAGTTACTCGAGGATTGATCAGCCCCAGCATTTT. Residues: CASSYSRIDQPQHF.

The V call is TRBV3-1, the J call TRBJ2-6; D might be TRBD2 (6 bases). This CDR3 has 17 amino acids. Germline V gene sequence: CDR1 LGHDT, CDR2 YNNKEL (reference sequence). V was trimmed by 4 bases and J by 4 bases, leaving 17 bases between them. CDR3 protein: CASSPVPGERGANVLTF. The CDR3 nucleotides read TGTGCCAGCAGCCCCGTCCCGGGGGAGCGAGGGGCCAACGTCCTGACTTTC. Full variable domain (rest looked up from reference TRBV3-1 and TRBJ2-6): DTAVSQTPKYLVTQMGNDKSIKCEQNLGHDTMYWYKQDSKKFLKIMFSYNNKELIINETVPNRFSPKSPDKAHLNLHINSLELGDSAVYFCASSPVPGERGANVLTFGAGSRLTVL.

This sequence joins TRBV7-6 and TRBJ2-7; 7 bases map to TRBD2. The length of the CDR3 is 14 residues. The V gene's germline CDR1 is SGHVS and CDR2 FNYEAQ. The V segment lost 3 bases and the J segment 5 bases; nucleotides outside the gene matches: 7. The CDR3 nucleotides read TGTGCCAGCAGCTTCGGCGGGGGATCGAACGAGCAGTACTTC. Translated, it gives CASSFGGGSNEQYF. Full variable domain (rest looked up from reference TRBV7-6 and TRBJ2-7): GAGVSQSPRYKVTKRGQDVALRCDPISGHVSLYWYRQALGQGPEFLTYFNYEAQQDKSGLPNDRFSAERPEGSISTLTIQRTEQRDSAMYRCASSFGGGSNEQYFGPGTRLTVT.